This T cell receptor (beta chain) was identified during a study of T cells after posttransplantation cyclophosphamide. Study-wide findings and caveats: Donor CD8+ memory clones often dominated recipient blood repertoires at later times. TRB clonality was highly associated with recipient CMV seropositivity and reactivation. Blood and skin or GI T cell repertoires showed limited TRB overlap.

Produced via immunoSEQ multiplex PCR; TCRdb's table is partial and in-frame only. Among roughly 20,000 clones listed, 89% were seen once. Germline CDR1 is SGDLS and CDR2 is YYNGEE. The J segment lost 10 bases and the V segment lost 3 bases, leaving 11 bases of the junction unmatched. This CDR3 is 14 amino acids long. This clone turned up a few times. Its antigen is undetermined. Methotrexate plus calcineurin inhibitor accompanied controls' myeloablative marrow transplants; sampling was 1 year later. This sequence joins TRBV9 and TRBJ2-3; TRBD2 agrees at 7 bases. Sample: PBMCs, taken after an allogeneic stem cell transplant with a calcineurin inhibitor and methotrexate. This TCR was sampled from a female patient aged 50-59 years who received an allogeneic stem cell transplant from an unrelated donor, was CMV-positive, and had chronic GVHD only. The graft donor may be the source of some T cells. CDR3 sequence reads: CASSETSAGRAQYF. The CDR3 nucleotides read TGTGCCAGCAGCGAGACTTCAGCGGGGAGGGCGCAGTATTTT.